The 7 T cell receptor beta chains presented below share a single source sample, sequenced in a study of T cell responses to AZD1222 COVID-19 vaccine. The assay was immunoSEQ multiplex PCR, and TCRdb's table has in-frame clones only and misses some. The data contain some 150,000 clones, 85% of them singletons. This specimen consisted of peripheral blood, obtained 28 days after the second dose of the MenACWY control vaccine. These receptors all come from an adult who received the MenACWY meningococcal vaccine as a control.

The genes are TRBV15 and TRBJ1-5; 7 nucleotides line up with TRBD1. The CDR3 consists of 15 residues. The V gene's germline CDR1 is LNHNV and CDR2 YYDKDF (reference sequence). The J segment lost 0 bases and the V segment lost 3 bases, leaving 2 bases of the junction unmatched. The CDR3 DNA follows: TGTGCCACCAGCAGGGACAGGAATAGCAATCAGCCCCAGCATTTT. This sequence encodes CATSRDRNSNQPQHF.

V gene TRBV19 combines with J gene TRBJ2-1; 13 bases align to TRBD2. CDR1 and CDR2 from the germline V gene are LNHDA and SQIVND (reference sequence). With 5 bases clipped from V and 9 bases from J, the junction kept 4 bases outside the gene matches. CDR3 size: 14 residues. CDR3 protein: CASSPGLAGREQFF. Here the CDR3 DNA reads TGTGCCAGTAGTCCGGGACTAGCGGGGCGTGAGCAGTTCTTC.

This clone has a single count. CDR3 sequence (DNA): TGTGCCAGCAGCTTAGCGGCGGCTAACACCGGGGAGCTGTTTTTT. This gives the protein CASSLAAANTGELFF. The chain combines TRBV7-2 with TRBJ2-2; the D is unclear. Germline-derived CDR1 and CDR2 are SGHTA and FQGNSA. The CDR3 runs to 15 residues. The V gene lost 0 bases and the J gene lost 2 bases, with 7 bases spanning the gap.

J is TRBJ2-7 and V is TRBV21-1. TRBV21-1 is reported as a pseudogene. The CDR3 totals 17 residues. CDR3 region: CASSKAGSRVGYSEQYV. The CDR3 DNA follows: TGTGCCAGCAGCAAAGCGGGGAGCAGGGTTGGTTATAGCGAGCAGTACGTC.

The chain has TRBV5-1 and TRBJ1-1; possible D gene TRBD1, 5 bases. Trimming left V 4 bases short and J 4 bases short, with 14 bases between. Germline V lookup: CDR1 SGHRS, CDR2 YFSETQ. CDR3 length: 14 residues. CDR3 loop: CASSAAGVGTEAFF. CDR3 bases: TGCGCCAGCAGCGCAGCGGGGGTCGGCACTGAAGCTTTCTTT.

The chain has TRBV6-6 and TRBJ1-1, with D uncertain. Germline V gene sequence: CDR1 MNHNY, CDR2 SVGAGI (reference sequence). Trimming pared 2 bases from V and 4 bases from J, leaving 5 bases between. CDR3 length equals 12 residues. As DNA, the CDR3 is TGTGCCAGCAGTTACATTACCACTGAAGCTTTCTTT. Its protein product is CASSYITTEAFF.

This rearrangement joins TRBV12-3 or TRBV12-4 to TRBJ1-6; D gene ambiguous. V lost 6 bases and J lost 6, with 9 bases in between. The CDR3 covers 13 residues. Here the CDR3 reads CASRAYTNSPLHF. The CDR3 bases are TGTGCCAGCAGGGCCTACACTAATTCACCCCTCCACTTT.